This TCR beta chain was documented in a study of T cell responses to AZD1222 COVID-19 vaccine. General study findings and limits: Of spike-specific TCRs, nearly half reportedly target regions left unmutated in variants. Clonal diversity was possibly underestimated, and the donors were mostly white British, with more females. Repertoire sampling happened only post peak T cell response. Seropositive AZD1222 recipients at baseline numbered only 5 or 6.

The repertoire was sequenced with immunoSEQ multiplex PCR; TCRdb's copy has only in-frame clones and lacks some. This table holds 150,000 or so clones, roughly nine tenths found once. The trim removed 10 bases at V and 7 bases at J, leaving 10 bases unmatched. The CDR3 has 14 amino acids. The germline V gene encodes CDR1 LNHDA and CDR2 SQIVND (reference sequence). Comments on this clone: Antigen unknown.

Here the sequenced sample was peripheral blood, taken 28 days after the second AZD1222 dose. The rearrangement joins TRBV19 to TRBJ1-6, with 7 bases that match TRBD1. The origin of this receptor is an adult who received the AZD1222 COVID-19 vaccine. The DNA for the CDR3 is TGTGCCACCTCAGAGTTGGGACAGAATTCACCCCTCCACTTT. Translated, it gives CATSELGQNSPLHF.